One and the same sample provided the 23 T cell receptor beta chains below, sequenced in a study of T cell responses to AZD1222 COVID-19 vaccine. Profiling relied on immunoSEQ multiplex PCR, and the TCRdb table lists in-frame clones only, not all of them. The sample lists around 120,000 clones, 90% to 95% seen once, with approximately 5% in the top ten. This sample comprised peripheral blood, obtained 28 days after the second AZD1222 dose. Receptor source: an adult who received the AZD1222 COVID-19 vaccine.

The J gene is TRBJ1-4, the V gene TRBV28; TRBD1 matches at 7 bases. Germline loops: CDR1 MDHEN, CDR2 SYDVKM. V shed 6 bases and J 10 bases; nucleotides not matched to a gene: 14. There are 15 residues in the CDR3. CDR3 amino acids: CASSRDRVPLGKLFF. The CDR3 DNA reads TGTGCCAGCAGCAGAGACAGGGTTCCATTGGGAAAACTGTTTTTT.

The chain employs TRBV2 and TRBJ1-1; D is unclear. The CDR3 sequence is 16 residues long. V was pared by 3 bases and J by 5 bases, with 19 bases between. CDR1 and CDR2 from the germline V gene are SNHLY and FYNNEI. The CDR3 sequence: CASSDGGRYAGTEAFF. The DNA of the CDR3 is TGTGCCAGCAGTGACGGAGGACGCTATGCGGGGACTGAAGCTTTCTTT. The entire variable domain, with the rest obtained from reference TRBV2 and TRBJ1-1, is as follows: EPEVTQTPSHQVTQMGQEVILRCVPISNHLYFYWYRQILGQKVEFLVSFYNNEISEKSEIFDDQFSVERPDGSNFTLKIRSTKLEDSAMYFCASSDGGRYAGTEAFFGQGTRLTVV.

This rearrangement joins TRBV7-9 to TRBJ2-5, with 7 bases fitting TRBD1. J was trimmed by 3 bases and V by 5 bases; bases with no gene match: 3. The germline V gene encodes CDR1 SEHNR and CDR2 FQNEAQ (reference sequence). This CDR3 spans 13 amino acids. In DNA form, the CDR3 reads TGTGCCAGCAGCCGAGGGGGCGAAGAGACCCAGTACTTC. Translated: CASSRGGEETQYF.

The chain has TRBV7-9 and TRBJ2-1; 9 bases map to TRBD1. Germline loops: CDR1 SEHNR, CDR2 FQNEAQ (reference sequence). The ends lost 9 bases at V and 3 bases at J; junction bases unmatched: 3. CDR3 length: 13 amino acids. The CDR3 DNA reads TGTGCCAGTCGGACAGGGGACTACAATGAGCAGTTCTTC. The encoded protein is CASRTGDYNEQFF.

The CDR3 region has the DNA TGTGCCAGCAGCTGGGGACTAGCGGGGGGTAAGCCCTACGAGCAGTACTTC. Protein: CASSWGLAGGKPYEQYF. This chain links TRBV11-3 with TRBJ2-7, with 15 bases identical to TRBD2. The V gene end was trimmed by 4 bases and the J gene end by 2 bases; junction bases not matched to a gene: 6. The CDR3 consists of 17 residues. CDR1 and CDR2 (germline): SGHNT, YENEEA.

The chain combines TRBV6-5 with TRBJ1-1; the D gene is possibly TRBD1 (6 bases). Germline CDR1 is MNHEY and CDR2 is SVGAGI. This CDR3 is built from 14 residues. V was clipped by 5 bases and J by 0 bases, with 10 bases between them. The CDR3 sequence is CASSPRTVNTEAFF. The CDR3 DNA sequence: TGTGCCAGCAGTCCTCGGACAGTGAACACTGAAGCTTTCTTT.

The chain employs TRBV2 and TRBJ2-1, with D hard to call. V lost 6 bases and J 0 bases, leaving 9 bases between the germline ends. This CDR3 comprises 14 residues. Germline CDR1 SNHLY, CDR2 FYNNEI. The CDR3 bases are TGTGCCAGCAGCGAGCAGAGCTCCTACAATGAGCAGTTCTTC. The encoded protein is CASSEQSSYNEQFF.

This rearrangement joins TRBV12-5 to TRBJ1-2; no reliable D call. V was shortened by 6 bases and J by 3 bases, with 8 bases between the two germline ends. The CDR3 is 12 amino acids. CDR1 LGHNT and CDR2 FRNRAP come from the germline V gene. The CDR3 loop reads CASGRHHYGYTF. CDR3 nucleotide sequence: TGTGCTAGTGGGAGACACCACTATGGCTACACCTTC. Using reference TRBV12-5 and TRBJ1-2 for the parts outside the CDR3, the full variable domain is DARVTQTPRHKVTEMGQEVTMRCQPILGHNTVFWYRQTMMQGLELLAYFRNRAPLDDSGMPKDRFSAEMPDATLATLKIQPSEPRDSAVYFCASGRHHYGYTFGSGTRLTVV.

The rearrangement uses TRBV5-5 and TRBJ1-5, with TRBD1 matching over 8 bases. The V gene end was trimmed by 1 base and the J gene end by 5 bases; junction bases not matched to a gene: 2. This CDR3 contains 14 residues. Germline V gene lookup returns CDR1 SGHKS and CDR2 YYEKEE (reference sequence). The CDR3 here is CASSLNRGDQPQHF. CDR3 sequence (DNA): TGTGCCAGCAGCTTGAACAGGGGGGATCAGCCCCAGCATTTT.

This chain joins TRBV9 and TRBJ1-2; D call uncertain. Trimming left V 5 bases short and J 0 bases short, with 2 bases between. In germline, CDR1 is SGDLS, CDR2 YYNGEE. The length of the CDR3 is 11 residues. CDR3 protein: CASRANYGYTF. DNA for the CDR3: TGTGCCAGCAGGGCTAACTATGGCTACACCTTC.

This chain joins TRBV5-4 and TRBJ2-3; 7 nucleotides match TRBD2. This CDR3 has 15 residues. CDR1 and CDR2 from the germline V gene are SGHNT and YYREEE (reference sequence). V gave up 4 bases and J gave up 0 bases; unmatched junction bases: 5. CDR3 amino acids: CASSRSGTSTDTQYF. CDR3 sequence (DNA): TGTGCCAGCAGCCGCAGCGGGACCAGCACAGATACGCAGTATTTT. Supplemented by reference TRBV5-4 and TRBJ2-3, the full variable domain reads ETGVTQSPTHLIKTRGQQVTLRCSSQSGHNTVSWYQQALGQGPQFIFQYYREEENGRGNFPPRFSGLQFPNYSSELNVNALELDDSALYLCASSRSGTSTDTQYFGPGTRLTVL.

This chain uses TRBV11-2 with TRBJ1-6, with TRBD1 as a possible D gene (5 bases). V shed 5 bases and J shed 7 bases, with 15 bases lying between them. The CDR3 consists of 15 residues. Per germline, CDR1 SGHAT and CDR2 FQNNGV. DNA of the CDR3: TGTGCCAGCAGCCCCAGGGTGAGAAGCAATTCACCCCTCCACTTT. The encoded protein is CASSPRVRSNSPLHF.

The chain combines TRBV6-2 or TRBV6-3 with TRBJ1-2; D call uncertain. This CDR3 spans 14 amino acids. Trimming stripped 0 bases from V and 2 bases from J, with 7 bases between. Germline V CDR1 and CDR2: MNHEY, SVGEGT. CDR3 loop: CASSYSGRNYGYTF. CDR3 DNA sequence: TGTGCCAGCAGTTACTCCGGGCGAAACTATGGCTACACCTTC.

Here the CDR3 DNA reads TGTGCCAGCAGTTTCCGAGGGGTAAGGGACTATGGCTACACCTTC. Translating gives CASSFRGVRDYGYTF. The chain joins TRBV27 to TRBJ1-2, with D perhaps TRBD1 (5 bases). Germline loops: CDR1 MNHEY, CDR2 SMNVEV (reference sequence). Trimming shortened V by 3 bases and J by 3 bases, and 14 bases separated the two germline ends. The CDR3 is 15 residues long.

This chain connects TRBV7-3 to TRBJ1-2; D call uncertain. From germline, CDR1 is SGHTA and CDR2 FQGTGA. V shed 5 bases and J shed 0 bases, with 13 bases lying between them. CDR3 size: 15 residues. In DNA, the CDR3 is TGTGCCAGCAGCCCTCAACCGTTAGCTAACTATGGCTACACCTTC. Its protein is CASSPQPLANYGYTF.

In nucleotides, the CDR3 is TGTGCCAGCAAAGGTCGGACAGGGGAGATCAATGAGCAGTTCTTC. Translated: CASKGRTGEINEQFF. V and J are TRBV2 and TRBJ2-1, with 9 positions matching TRBD1. The V gene's germline CDR1 is SNHLY and CDR2 FYNNEI. This CDR3 comprises 15 residues. J lost 6 bases, V lost 7 bases, and 10 bases had no gene match.

The rearrangement uses TRBV4-2 and TRBJ1-2; tentatively, D is TRBD1 (5 bases). CDR1 is LGHNA and CDR2 is YNFKEQ in the germline V gene. Between the trimmed V and J ends, which lost 6 bases and 4 bases, there was a span of 15 bases. There are 14 residues in the CDR3. The CDR3 sequence is CASRPADSSYGYTF. The CDR3, as DNA: TGTGCCAGCAGGCCAGCAGACAGTAGCTATGGCTACACCTTC.

V usage is TRBV7-2 and J usage is TRBJ2-1; 8 nucleotides agree with TRBD2. Germline-derived CDR1 and CDR2 are SGHTA and FQGNSA. J gave up 16 bases and V 6 bases, and 14 bases lay outside the gene matches. This CDR3 is 13 amino acids long. Here the CDR3 DNA reads TGTGCCAGCAGATTACTACTAGCGGCCCATGTCTTCTTC. Its protein product is CASRLLLAAHVFF.

This clone was seen only once. This chain connects TRBV4-2 to TRBJ2-1, with D maybe TRBD1 (5 bases). This CDR3 has 13 residues. Trimming removed 0 bases from V and 10 bases from J, with 10 bases in between. Germline CDR1 LGHNA, CDR2 YNFKEQ. The CDR3 sequence is CASSQEGGQEQFF. The CDR3 region has the DNA TGTGCCAGCAGCCAAGAAGGCGGACAAGAGCAGTTCTTC.

This clone was recorded once. The CDR3 spells CASSWGRTGTDTQYF. The CDR3 region has the DNA TGTGCCAGCAGCTGGGGGCGCACGGGGACAGATACGCAGTATTTT. The chain employs TRBV7-9 and TRBJ2-3; D is perhaps TRBD1 (6 bases). The CDR3 is 15 residues long. Germline V CDR1 and CDR2: SEHNR, FQNEAQ (reference sequence). V gave up 4 bases and J gave up 3 bases, with 14 bases separating them.

This rearrangement joins TRBV12-3 or TRBV12-4 to TRBJ1-1; possibly TRBD1 for D (5 bases). The CDR3 has 13 residues. Trimming shortened V by 6 bases and J by 4 bases, and 12 bases separated the two germline ends. The CDR3 bases are TGTGCCAGCAGGGGGGGGTCGGCCACTGAAGCTTTCTTT. Amino acids: CASRGGSATEAFF.

The V gene is TRBV10-3, the J gene TRBJ2-1; D remains ambiguous. Germline V gene sequence: CDR1 ENHRY, CDR2 SYGVKD. The CDR3 is 16 amino acids. With 0 bases removed from V and 7 bases from J, the gap between germline ends came to 16 bases. CDR3 DNA: TGTGCCATCAGTGAGTCGATAGCCCCAACATCAAATGAGCAGTTCTTC. This gives the protein CAISESIAPTSNEQFF.

This rearrangement joins TRBV6-5 to TRBJ1-2; 10 nucleotides line up with TRBD1. This CDR3 has 13 amino acids. CDR1 and CDR2 from the germline V gene are MNHEY and SVGAGI. Germline trimming cut 7 bases from V and 4 bases from J; bases unmatched to any gene: 3. CDR3 protein: CASTRDRGYGYTF. As DNA, the CDR3 is TGTGCCAGCACCCGGGACAGGGGCTATGGCTACACCTTC.